Reported below is one T cell receptor beta chain. Measured with immunoSEQ multiplex PCR; TCRdb has only the in-frame clones, and not every one. The table lists about 81,000 clones, around 94% of them singletons. This sample was included in a study of control samples from healthy donors and cancer patients. CDR1 is KGHSH and CDR2 is LQKENI in the germline V gene. This CDR3 region has 15 residues. J gave up 4 bases and V 5 bases, and 8 bases lay outside the gene matches. The chain recombines TRBV18 with TRBJ2-5; 9 bases align to TRBD2. The sequence came from a woman under 30 in good health. Material: blood. CDR3 region: CASSTVAGVSETQYF. CDR3 DNA sequence: TGTGCCAGCTCAACAGTAGCGGGAGTATCAGAGACCCAGTACTTC.